This TCR beta chain was found in a study of shared clonotypes between healthy human individuals (dated by TCRdb to about 2020). For the study in its entirety: Three men and a couple of women, aged 18 to 49 years, made up the cohort. For each donor, CD4 naive and CD4 memory were each run on three plates, CD8 naive on two plates, and CD8 memory on one plate. The study deeply sequenced blood TCR repertoires of about 5 healthy adults to estimate repertoire size and the extent of clonotype sharing between individuals. Different laboratories and diverse techniques were used to prepare libraries and sequence TCR repertoires, to increase sequencing depth and limit assay-specific biases. Per donor, leukapheresis produced somewhere between about 0.85 and 8.9 billion PBMCs. Paper-wide results and their limitations: The small number of donors limited the genetic and exposure-history diversity represented. Compared with non-shared clonotypes, clonotypes shared by all four sorted-subset donors had higher generation probabilities. Estimated clonotype richness was generally larger for naive than for memory subsets. Based on pairwise subsampling, the degree of clonotype sharing among donors was expected to be affected by sequencing depth. Incomplete sequencing was indicated by rarefaction of sorted-subset datasets, despite the large sequencing depth. Sampling was restricted to blood, and TCR repertoires in tissue are likely to differ from TCR repertoires in blood. Across a few donors, roughly 5.1% of naive CD4, around 3.3% of naive CD8, 2% to 2.5% of memory CD4, and under 0.45% of memory CD8 clonotypes were shared.

Healthy HIV-negative adults with no recently reported acute infections or vaccinations were included as donors. Every donor was a Caucasian adult residing in Nashville, Tennessee, USA. Magnetic negative selection was used to enrich CD4+ T cells, after which naive cells were positively selected on CD45RA and the negative fraction became the memory subset. Blood was collected by leukapheresis, and PBMCs were isolated by Ficoll-Histopaque density gradient centrifugation and then cryopreserved in liquid nitrogen vapor phase. Analytical flow cytometry was used to check the purity and quantity of each magnetically sorted T cell population. Genomic DNA was isolated from each sorted fraction and quantified by UV absorbance on a Nanodrop 2000c. The CDR1 and CDR2 encoded by the germline V gene (reference sequence) are LNHDA and SQIVND. The V and J ends are trimmed by 3 bases and 2 bases, leaving 7 bases between them. Its CDR3 holds 13 amino acids, cysteine through phenylalanine. Here the CDR3 DNA is all that survives: 39 bases in frame from base 1.

On this clone: The clone's antigen remains unknown. The sample holds no much larger clone one base away, and base qualities are not on file. This specimen includes other DNA sequences encoding the same CDR3.

Using the deep immunoSEQ assay, multiplex PCR amplified TCR CDR3 regions from genomic DNA. Extracted genomic DNA from each cell subset was spread evenly across all wells of several immunoSEQ 96-well plates, with each plate serving as a replicate. For sorted subsets, each replicate PCR was loaded with roughly 190 ng genomic DNA, equivalent to some 27,000 T cell genomes. The purified libraries were quantified using a Qubit 3.0 fluorometer, sized with a Bioanalyzer 2100, and then quantified again using the KAPA Library Quantification kit. Every immunoSEQ 96-well plate was sequenced on a dedicated single-read 150-cycle Illumina NextSeq 550 flow cell. Per the original workflow: Because only junctional sequences without quality scores were contained in the immunoSEQ output, filtering matching that applied to full-length reads could not be performed. Sequences were annotated with PyIR, a Python wrapper for IgBLAST v1.9, and V/J genes and CDR3 were assigned using IMGT germline references. Reads were filtered out if the reads had weak V/J assignments (E-value above 1e-6), no CDR3, stop codons, out-of-frame junctions, or ambiguous translated residues. V3J clonotypes were defined as sequences sharing an identical inferred V gene, J gene, and CDR3 amino acid sequence. Percentage overlap between repertoires was computed as shared unique clonotypes divided by the size of the smaller repertoire. Three approaches were used to assess repertoire richness: RTK rarefaction, the Chao1 estimator, and Recon v2.1 estimates of unobserved clonotypes. Generation probabilities for all TCRbeta clonotypes obtained by the gDNA method from a handful of donors were computed using OLGA. In its TCRdb copy, this immuneACCESS table keeps in-frame sequences only and misses some clones. Where compared with another copy, unresolved V genes explain less than half of these, and the others have no known cause. D and trimming were read from the DNA, whereas the V and J calls and clone size are those reported in that table. Within this sample are some 2,500,000 clones, with roughly 90% of them counted one time only. The ten largest clones add up to 0.37% of the sample.

The sequenced sample consisted of naive CD4+ T cells from PBMCs. Read against the paper, the sample's cell subset or site label means: CD45RA+ positively selected. The V and J segments used are TRBV19 and TRBJ2-5; the D gene is perhaps TRBD1, on 5 matching bases. The TCR sequence derives from a man aged 18 to 35 in good health. Some clones in this sample may be carry-over from other donors' samples. The CDR3 protein is CASSMRQQETQYF. The bases read TGTGCCAGTAGTATGCGACAGCAAGAGACCCAGTACTTC.